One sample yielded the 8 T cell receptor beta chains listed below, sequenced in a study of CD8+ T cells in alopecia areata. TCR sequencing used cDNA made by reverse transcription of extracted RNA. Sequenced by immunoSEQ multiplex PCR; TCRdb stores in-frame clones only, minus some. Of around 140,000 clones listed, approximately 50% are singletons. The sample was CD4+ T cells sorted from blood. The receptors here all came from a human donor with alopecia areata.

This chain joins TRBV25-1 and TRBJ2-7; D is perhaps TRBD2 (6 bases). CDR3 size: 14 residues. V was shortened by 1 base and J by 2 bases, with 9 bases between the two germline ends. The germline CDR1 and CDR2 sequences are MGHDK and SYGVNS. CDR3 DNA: TGTGCCAGCAGTGAATTTGGCGGGACCTACGAGCAGTACTTC. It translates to CASSEFGGTYEQYF.

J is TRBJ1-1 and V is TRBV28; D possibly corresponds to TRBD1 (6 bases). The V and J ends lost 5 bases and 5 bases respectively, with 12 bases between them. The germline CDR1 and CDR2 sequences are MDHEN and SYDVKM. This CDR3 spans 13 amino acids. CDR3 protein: CASSVQGGTEAFF. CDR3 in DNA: TGTGCCAGCAGTGTACAGGGTGGGACTGAAGCTTTCTTT.

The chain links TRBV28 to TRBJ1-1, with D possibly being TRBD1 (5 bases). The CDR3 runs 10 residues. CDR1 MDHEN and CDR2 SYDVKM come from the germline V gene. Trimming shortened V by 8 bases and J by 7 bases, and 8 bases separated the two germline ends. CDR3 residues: CASRDGEAFF. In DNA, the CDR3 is TGTGCCAGCCGGGACGGTGAAGCTTTCTTT.

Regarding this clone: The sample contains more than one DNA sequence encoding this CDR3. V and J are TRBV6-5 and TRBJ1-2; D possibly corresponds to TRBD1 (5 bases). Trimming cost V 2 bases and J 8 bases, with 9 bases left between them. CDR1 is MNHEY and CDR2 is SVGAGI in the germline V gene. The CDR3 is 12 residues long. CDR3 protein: CASSYGGKGYTF. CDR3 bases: TGTGCCAGCAGTTACGGGGGGAAAGGCTACACCTTC.

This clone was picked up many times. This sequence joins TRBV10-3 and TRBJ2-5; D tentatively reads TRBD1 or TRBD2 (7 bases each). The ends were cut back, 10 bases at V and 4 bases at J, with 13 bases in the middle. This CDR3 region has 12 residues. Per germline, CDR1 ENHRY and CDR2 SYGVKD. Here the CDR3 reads CATQGGGETQYF. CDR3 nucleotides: TGTGCCACCCAGGGGGGGGGAGAGACCCAGTACTTC.

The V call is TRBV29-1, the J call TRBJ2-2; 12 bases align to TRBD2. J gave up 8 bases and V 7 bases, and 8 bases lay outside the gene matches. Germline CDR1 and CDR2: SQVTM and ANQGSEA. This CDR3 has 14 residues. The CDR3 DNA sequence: TGCAGCGCCGGTCTCCTAGCGGGAGGGGGGGAGCTGTTTTTT. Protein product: CSAGLLAGGGELFF.

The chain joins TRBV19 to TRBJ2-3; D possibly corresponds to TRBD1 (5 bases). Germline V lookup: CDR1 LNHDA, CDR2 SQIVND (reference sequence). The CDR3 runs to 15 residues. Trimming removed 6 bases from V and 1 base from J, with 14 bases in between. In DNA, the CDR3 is TGTGCCAGTAGACGACACCAGGGCGGCACAGATACGCAGTATTTT. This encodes CASRRHQGGTDTQYF.

CDR3 protein: CAWSAVYGYTF. The CDR3 nucleotides are TGTGCCTGGAGTGCCGTCTATGGCTACACCTTC. The rearrangement uses TRBV30 and TRBJ1-2; D is uncertain. V gave up 1 base and J gave up 4 bases, with 4 bases separating them. The CDR3 sequence is 11 residues long. Per germline, CDR1 GTSNPN and CDR2 SVGIG (reference sequence). Complete variable domain (other parts from reference TRBV30 and TRBJ1-2): SQTIHQWPATLVQPVGSPLSLECTVEGTSNPNLYWYRQAAGRGLQLLFYSVGIGQISSEVPQNLSASRPQDRQFILSSKKLLLSDSGFYLCAWSAVYGYTFGSGTRLTVV.